This T cell receptor (beta chain) was documented in a study of T cell repertoires in cytomegalovirus infection. Turning to the study itself: In public TCR beta signatures, there were indications of both CMV infection and matching HLA type.

TCRdb reanalysed the reads using MiXCR and keeps one entry per CDR3 protein. The data hold roughly 730,000 distinct CDR3 sequences, with 30% to 40% observed a single time. In its sample, this clonotype was seen many times. What it binds is not known. Study outcomes and limitations: HLA-C-restricted, CMV-specific TCR beta clonotypes were dominant ex vivo. Carriers of CMV and the relevant HLA type were discriminated by public TCR beta frequency.

The V gene lost 3 bases and the J gene lost 1 base, with 6 bases spanning the gap. This CDR3 region has 13 residues. Germline values: CDR1 SGHVS, CDR2 FNYEAQ. The sample in question was cultured PBMCs, obtained from culture after CMV antigen stimulation. The chain is built from TRBV7-6 and TRBJ1-1, with no clear D. The sequence was obtained from a human donor in good health (CMV status not recorded). Some clones in this sample may be carry-over from other donors' samples. The CDR3 loop is CASSFGANTEAFF. CDR3 in DNA: TGTGCCAGCAGCTTTGGTGCGAACACTGAAGCTTTCTTT.